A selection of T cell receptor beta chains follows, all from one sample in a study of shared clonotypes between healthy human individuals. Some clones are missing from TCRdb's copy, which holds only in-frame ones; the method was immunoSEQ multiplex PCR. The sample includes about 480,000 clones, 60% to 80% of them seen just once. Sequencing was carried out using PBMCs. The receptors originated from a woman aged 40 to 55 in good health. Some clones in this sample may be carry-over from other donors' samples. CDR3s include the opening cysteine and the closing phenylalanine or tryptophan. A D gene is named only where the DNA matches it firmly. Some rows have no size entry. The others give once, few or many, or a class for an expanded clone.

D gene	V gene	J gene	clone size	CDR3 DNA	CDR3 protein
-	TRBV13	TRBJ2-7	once	TGTGCCAGCAGCCCTAAGGACAACTCCTACGAGCAGTACTTC	CASSPKDNSYEQYF
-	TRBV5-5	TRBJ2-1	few	TGTGCCAGCAGCTTGGAGAGCGGAGACGCCTACAATGAGCAGTTCTTC	CASSLESGDAYNEQFF
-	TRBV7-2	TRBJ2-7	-	TGTGCCAGCAGCCGACCGACATCCTCCTACGAGCAGTACTTC	CASSRPTSSYEQYF
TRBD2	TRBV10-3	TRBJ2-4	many	TGTGCCATCAAAGCGGGAGGGCCTGAGTCCAAAAACATTCAGTACTTC	CAIKAGGPESKNIQYF
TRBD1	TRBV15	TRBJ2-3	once	TGTGCCACCAGCAGCGGACAGGGGAGGGGTCCAGATACGCAGTATTTT	CATSSGQGRGPDTQYF
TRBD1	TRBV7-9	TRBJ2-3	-	TGTGCCAGCAGCCCGGGACAGGTACAAAATACGCAGTATTTT	CASSPGQVQNTQYF
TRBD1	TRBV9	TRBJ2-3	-	TGTGCCAGCAGCGTTACAGGGGGAGGAGGCACAGATACGCAGTATTTT	CASSVTGGGGTDTQYF
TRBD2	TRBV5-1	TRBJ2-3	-	TGCGCCAGCAGCCCCCTCCTGGCGGGAGTTCATACGCAGTATTTT	CASSPLLAGVHTQYF
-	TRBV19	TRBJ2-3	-	TGTGCCAGTAGTATAGACCAGAAATCCACAGATACGCAGTATTTT	CASSIDQKSTDTQYF
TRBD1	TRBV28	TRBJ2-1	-	TGTGCCAGCACCGACAGGGTCCATGAGCAGTTCTTC	CASTDRVHEQFF
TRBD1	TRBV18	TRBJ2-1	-	TGTGCCAGCGCCCCCGACAGGGGGCGTTTGGGTGAGCAGTTCTTC	CASAPDRGRLGEQFF
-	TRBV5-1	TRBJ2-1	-	TGCGCCAGCAGCTTGGGGACTGAGCAGTTCTTC	CASSLGTEQFF
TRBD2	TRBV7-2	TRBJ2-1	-	TGTGCCAGCAGCTCTCTTGGGCGGACTAGCGGACACAATGAGCAGTTCTTC	CASSSLGRTSGHNEQFF
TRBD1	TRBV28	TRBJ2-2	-	TGTGCCAGCAGGGGGACAGGGGGTCGGTGGACCGGGGAGCTGTTTTTT	CASRGTGGRWTGELFF
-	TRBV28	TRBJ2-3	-	TGTGCCAGCAGTTGGGGGAGAGGTTCAGATACGCAGTATTTT	CASSWGRGSDTQYF
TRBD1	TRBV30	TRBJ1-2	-	TGTGCCTGGAGTCTACAGGGGACCTATGGCTACACCTTC	CAWSLQGTYGYTF
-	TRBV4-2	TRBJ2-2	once	TGTGCCAGCAGCCAACGCGGCCGGACAGCAACGAACACCGGGGAGCTGTTTTTT	CASSQRGRTATNTGELFF
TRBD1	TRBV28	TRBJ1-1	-	TGTGCCAGCAGTGCCTTGACAGGGGACGACACTGAAGCTTTCTTT	CASSALTGDDTEAFF
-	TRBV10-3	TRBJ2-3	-	TGTGCCATCAGTGAGGACCACACATCCACAGATACGCAGTATTTT	CAISEDHTSTDTQYF
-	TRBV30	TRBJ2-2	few	TGTGCCTGGAGTACTCGCACCGGGGAGCTGTTTTTT	CAWSTRTGELFF
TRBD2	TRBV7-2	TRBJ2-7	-	TGTGCCAGCAGCCCCCCGGGACTAGCGATGTACGAGCAGTACTTC	CASSPPGLAMYEQYF
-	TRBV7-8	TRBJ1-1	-	TGTGCCACCAACGGGCAGGTCAACACTGAAGCTTTCTTT	CATNGQVNTEAFF
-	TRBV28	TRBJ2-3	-	TGTGCCAGCAGTTTATCGATGGGGAGGCGGGATACGCAGTATTTT	CASSLSMGRRDTQYF
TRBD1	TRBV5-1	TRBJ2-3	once	TGCGCCAGCAGCATGACAGGGCAGGTTTCGGATACGCAGTATTTT	CASSMTGQVSDTQYF
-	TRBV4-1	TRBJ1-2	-	TGCGCCAGCAGCCAAGTGTCTTACCGCAGGGATAATGGCTACACCTTC	CASSQVSYRRDNGYTF
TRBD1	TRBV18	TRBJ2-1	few	TGTGCCAGCTCACCGCAGGGACAGGGGGCCGATGAGCAGTTCTTC	CASSPQGQGADEQFF
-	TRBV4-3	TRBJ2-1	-	TGCGCCAGCAGCCAAGGAGGTCCCGGGAACAATGAGCAGTTCTTC	CASSQGGPGNNEQFF
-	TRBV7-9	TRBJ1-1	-	TGTGCCAGCAGCTACATGGGGGGATTGGGCACTGAAGCTTTCTTT	CASSYMGGLGTEAFF
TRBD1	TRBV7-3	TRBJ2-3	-	TGTGCCAGCAGTCAGGGGGCAAAATGGGGCACAGATACGCAGTATTTT	CASSQGAKWGTDTQYF
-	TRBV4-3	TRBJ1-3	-	TGCGCCAGCAGCCAGGACCGGACAATTTCTGGAAACACCATATATTTT	CASSQDRTISGNTIYF
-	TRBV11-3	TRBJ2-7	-	TGTGCCAGCAGCTTTCGGGGTTCGGGCGAGCAGTACTTC	CASSFRGSGEQYF
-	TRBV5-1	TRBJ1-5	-	TGCGCCAGCAGCTTGGGGGAGATCGATCAGCCCCAGCATTTT	CASSLGEIDQPQHF
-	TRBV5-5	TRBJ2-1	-	TGTGCCAGCAGACAAGTGAGCTATGAGCAGTTCTTC	CASRQVSYEQFF
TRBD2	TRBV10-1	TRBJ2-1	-	TGCGCCAGCAGCGCCGGGACTAGGGGTGATGAGCAGTTCTTC	CASSAGTRGDEQFF
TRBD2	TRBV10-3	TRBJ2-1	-	TGTGCCATCAGTGGGGCGGGAGGGCACAATGAGCAGTTCTTC	CAISGAGGHNEQFF
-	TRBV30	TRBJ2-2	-	TGTGCCTGGAGTAGGGGGACCACCGGGGAGCTGTTTTTT	CAWSRGTTGELFF
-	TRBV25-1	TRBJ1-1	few	TGTGCCAGCAGTGAATGGGGAAAGAACACTGAAGCTTTCTTT	CASSEWGKNTEAFF
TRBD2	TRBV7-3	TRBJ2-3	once	TGTGCCAGCAGCTTAACCACTAGCGGGATCACAGATACGCAGTATTTT	CASSLTTSGITDTQYF
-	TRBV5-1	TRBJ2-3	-	TGCGCCAGCAGCCTGGGTACTTACACAGATACGCAGTATTTT	CASSLGTYTDTQYF
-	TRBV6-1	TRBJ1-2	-	TGTGCCAGCAGTGAAGATGGGGGGGCAGAGTGGGGCTACACCTTC	CASSEDGGAEWGYTF
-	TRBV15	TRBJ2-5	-	TGTGCCACCAGCGGCAGGCGCGGGGAGACCCAGTACTTC	CATSGRRGETQYF
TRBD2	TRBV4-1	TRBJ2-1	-	TGCGCCAGCAGCCCCAGGACTAGCGGGAGGGCCTATGAGCAGTTCTTC	CASSPRTSGRAYEQFF
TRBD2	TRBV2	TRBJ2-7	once	TGTGCCAGCAGTGTAGGGACTAGCGGGCTCTCCTACGAGCAGTACTTC	CASSVGTSGLSYEQYF
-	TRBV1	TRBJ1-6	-	TGCACCAGCAGCCCCAGGGGGCGCTATAATTCACCCCTCCACTTT	CTSSPRGRYNSPLHF
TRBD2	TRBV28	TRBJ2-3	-	TGTGCCAGCACTATACACTCGGGAGGGGCCGATACGCAGTATTTT	CASTIHSGGADTQYF
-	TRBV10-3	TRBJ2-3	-	TGTGCCATCAGGGCAGGAGGAGAAGATACGCAGTATTTT	CAIRAGGEDTQYF
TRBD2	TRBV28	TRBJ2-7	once	TGTGCCAGCAGTTTATTCTCAGGACTAGCGGGTAAATACGAGCAGTACTTC	CASSLFSGLAGKYEQYF
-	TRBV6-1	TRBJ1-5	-	TGTGCCAGCAGTGAAGCAGGGTGGGATCAGCCCCAGCATTTT	CASSEAGWDQPQHF
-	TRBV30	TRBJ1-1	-	TGTGCCTGGATGCTCGAGGAAGCTTTCTTT	CAWMLEEAFF
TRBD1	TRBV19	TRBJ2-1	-	TGTGCCAGTAGTGAAGGGACAGGCTACGGGAACAATGAGCAGTTCTTC	CASSEGTGYGNNEQFF
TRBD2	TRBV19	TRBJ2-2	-	TGTGCCAGTAGTACCCAAGCGGGAGCGACCGGGGAGCTGTTTTTT	CASSTQAGATGELFF
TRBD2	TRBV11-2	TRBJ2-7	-	TGTGCCAGCAGCTATACCCCGGGACTAGCGGTATACGAGCAGTACTTC	CASSYTPGLAVYEQYF
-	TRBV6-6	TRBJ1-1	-	TGTGCCAGCAGTAAACCACGGGGAAACACTGAAGCTTTCTTT	CASSKPRGNTEAFF
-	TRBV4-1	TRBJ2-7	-	TGCGCCAGCAGCCAAGATCTAGGTAGGGGAAGGCACGAGCAGTACTTC	CASSQDLGRGRHEQYF
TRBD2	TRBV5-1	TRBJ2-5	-	TGCGCCAGCAGCAGGGGACTAGCACAAGAGACCCAGTACTTC	CASSRGLAQETQYF
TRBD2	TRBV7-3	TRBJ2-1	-	TGTGCCAGCAGCCCACTTAGCGGGAGGGATGAGCAGTTCTTC	CASSPLSGRDEQFF
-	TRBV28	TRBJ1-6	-	TGTGCCAGCAGTTTAGGGAAAGACGCTTCACCCCTCCACTTT	CASSLGKDASPLHF
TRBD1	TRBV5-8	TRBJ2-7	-	TGTGCCAGCAGATATAGGACAGGTCTTCCGTACTTC	CASRYRTGLPYF
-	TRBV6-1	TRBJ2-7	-	TGTGCCAGCAGTGGGCTCTACGAGCAGTACTTC	CASSGLYEQYF
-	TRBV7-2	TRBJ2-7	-	TGTGCCAGCAGCGGAAAGGACGAGCAGTACTTC	CASSGKDEQYF